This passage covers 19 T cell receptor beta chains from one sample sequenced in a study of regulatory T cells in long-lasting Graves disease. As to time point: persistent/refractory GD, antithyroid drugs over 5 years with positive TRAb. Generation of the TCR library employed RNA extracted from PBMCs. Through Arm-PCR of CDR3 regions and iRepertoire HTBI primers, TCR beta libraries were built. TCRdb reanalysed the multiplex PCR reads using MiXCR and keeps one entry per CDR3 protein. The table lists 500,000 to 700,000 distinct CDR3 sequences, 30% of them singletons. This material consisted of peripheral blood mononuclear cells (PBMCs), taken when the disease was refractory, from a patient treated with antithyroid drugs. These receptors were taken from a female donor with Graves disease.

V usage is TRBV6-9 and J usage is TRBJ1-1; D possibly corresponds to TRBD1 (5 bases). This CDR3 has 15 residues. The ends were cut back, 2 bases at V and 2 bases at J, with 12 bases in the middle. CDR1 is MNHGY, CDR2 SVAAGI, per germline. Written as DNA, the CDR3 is TGTGCCAGCAGTTATCCCCCAAGGGGTAACACTGAAGCTTTCTTT. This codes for CASSYPPRGNTEAFF.

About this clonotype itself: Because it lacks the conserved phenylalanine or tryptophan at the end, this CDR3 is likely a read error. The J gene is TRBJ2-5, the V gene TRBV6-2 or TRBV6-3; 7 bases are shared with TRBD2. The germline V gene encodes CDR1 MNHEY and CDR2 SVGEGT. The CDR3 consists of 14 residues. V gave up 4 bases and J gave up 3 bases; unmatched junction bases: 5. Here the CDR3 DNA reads TGTGCCAGCAGTTGGAGCGGGGAAGAAGAGACCCAGTACCTC. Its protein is CASSWSGEEETQYL.

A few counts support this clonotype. In nucleotides, the CDR3 is TGTGCCAGCAGTTACTCGGGTTGGGAGACCCAGTACTTC. As protein: CASSYSGWETQYF. The chain recombines TRBV6-5 with TRBJ2-5; D call uncertain. V was shortened by 0 bases and J by 5 bases, with 7 bases between the two germline ends. Germline values: CDR1 MNHEY, CDR2 SVGAGI. The CDR3 has 13 amino acids.

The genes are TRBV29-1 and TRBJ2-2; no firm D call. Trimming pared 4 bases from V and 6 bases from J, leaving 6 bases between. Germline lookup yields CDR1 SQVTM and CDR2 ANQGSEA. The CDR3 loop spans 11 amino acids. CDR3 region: CSVGDSGELFF. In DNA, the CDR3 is TGCAGCGTTGGTGATTCCGGGGAGCTGTTTTTT.

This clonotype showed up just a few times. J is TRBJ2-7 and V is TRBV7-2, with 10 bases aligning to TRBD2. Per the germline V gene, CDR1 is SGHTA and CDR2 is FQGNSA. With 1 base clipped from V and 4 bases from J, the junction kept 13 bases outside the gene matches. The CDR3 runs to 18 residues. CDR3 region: CASSLGGGSGRALYEQYF. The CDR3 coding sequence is TGTGCCAGCAGCTTAGGCGGGGGGAGCGGGAGGGCCCTGTACGAGCAGTACTTC.

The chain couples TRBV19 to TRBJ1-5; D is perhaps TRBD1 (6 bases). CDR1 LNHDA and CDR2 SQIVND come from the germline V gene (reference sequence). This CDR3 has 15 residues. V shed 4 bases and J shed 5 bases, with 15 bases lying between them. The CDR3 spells CASSTTGWGDQPQHF. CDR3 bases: TGTGCCAGTAGTACCACAGGGTGGGGGGATCAGCCCCAGCATTTT.

The CDR3 sequence: CASSSITDEQYF. The CDR3 nucleotides read TGTGCCAGCAGCTCGATTACGGACGAGCAGTACTTC. The chain links TRBV7-9 to TRBJ2-7; D not certain. The CDR3 consists of 12 residues. In germline, CDR1 is SEHNR, CDR2 FQNEAQ (reference sequence). The V and J ends lost 4 bases and 5 bases respectively, with 9 bases between them.

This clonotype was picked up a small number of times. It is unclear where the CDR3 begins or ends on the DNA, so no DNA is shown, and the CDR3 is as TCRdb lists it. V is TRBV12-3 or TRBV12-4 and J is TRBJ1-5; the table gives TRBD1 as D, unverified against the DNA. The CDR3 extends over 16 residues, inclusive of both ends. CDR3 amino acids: CASSFGPGLSNQPQHF.

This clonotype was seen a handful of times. The DNA for the CDR3 is TGTGCCTGGAGTAACCCAGACAGGGTCGGCTACACCTTC. It encodes CAWSNPDRVGYTF. The J gene is TRBJ1-2, the V gene TRBV30; 7 positions match TRBD1. The trim removed 2 bases at V and 8 bases at J, leaving 8 bases unmatched. Germline lookup yields CDR1 GTSNPN and CDR2 SVGIG (reference sequence). This CDR3 spans 13 amino acids.

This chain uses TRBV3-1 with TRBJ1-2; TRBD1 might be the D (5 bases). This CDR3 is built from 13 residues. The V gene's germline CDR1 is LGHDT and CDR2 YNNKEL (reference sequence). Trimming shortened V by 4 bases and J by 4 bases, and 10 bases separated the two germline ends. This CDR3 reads CASSRDPFYGYTF. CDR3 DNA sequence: TGTGCCAGCAGCCGGGACCCTTTCTATGGCTACACCTTC.

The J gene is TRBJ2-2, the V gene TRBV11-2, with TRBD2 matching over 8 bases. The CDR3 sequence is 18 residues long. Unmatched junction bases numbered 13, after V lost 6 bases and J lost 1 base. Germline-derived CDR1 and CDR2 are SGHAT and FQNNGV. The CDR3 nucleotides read TGTGCCAGCAGGGGACTCCGTCATAGCGGGGTGAACACCGGGGAGCTGTTTTTT. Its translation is CASRGLRHSGVNTGELFF. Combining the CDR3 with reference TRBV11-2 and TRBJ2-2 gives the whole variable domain EAGVAQSPRYKIIEKRQSVAFWCNPISGHATLYWYQQILGQGPKLLIQFQNNGVVDDSQLPKDRFSAERLKGVDSTLKIQPAKLEDSAVYLCASRGLRHSGVNTGELFFGEGSRLTVL.

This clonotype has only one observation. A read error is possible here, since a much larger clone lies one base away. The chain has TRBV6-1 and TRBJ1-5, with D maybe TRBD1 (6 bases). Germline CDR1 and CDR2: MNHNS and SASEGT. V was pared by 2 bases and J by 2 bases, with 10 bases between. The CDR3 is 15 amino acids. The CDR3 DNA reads TGTGCCAGCAGTGAACGGGCAGGGGGCAATCAGCCCCAGCATTTT. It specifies CASSERAGGNQPQHF.

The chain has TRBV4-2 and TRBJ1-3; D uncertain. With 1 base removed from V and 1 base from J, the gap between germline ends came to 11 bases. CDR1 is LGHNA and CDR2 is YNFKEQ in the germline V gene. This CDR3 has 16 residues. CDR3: CASSQGTKGSGNTIYF. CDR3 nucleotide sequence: TGTGCCAGCAGCCAAGGGACTAAGGGATCTGGAAACACCATATATTTT.

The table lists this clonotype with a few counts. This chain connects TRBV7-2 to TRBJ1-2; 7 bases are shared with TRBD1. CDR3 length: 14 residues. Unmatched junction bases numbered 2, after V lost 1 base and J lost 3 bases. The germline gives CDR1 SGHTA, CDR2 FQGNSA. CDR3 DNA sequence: TGTGCCAGCAGCTTAGGGGACAGACACTATGGCTACACCTTC. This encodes CASSLGDRHYGYTF.

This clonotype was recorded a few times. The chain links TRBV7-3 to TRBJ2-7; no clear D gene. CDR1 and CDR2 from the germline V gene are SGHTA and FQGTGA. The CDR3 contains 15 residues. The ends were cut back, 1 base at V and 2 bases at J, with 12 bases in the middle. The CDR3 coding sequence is TGTGCCAGCAGCTTAAACCTAGGCAGCGCCTACGAGCAGTACTTC. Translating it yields CASSLNLGSAYEQYF.

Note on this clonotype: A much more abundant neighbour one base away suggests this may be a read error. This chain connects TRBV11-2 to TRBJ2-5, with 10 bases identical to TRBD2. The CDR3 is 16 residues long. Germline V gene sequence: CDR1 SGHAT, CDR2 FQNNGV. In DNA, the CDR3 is TGTGCCGGCAGCGGGACTAAAGCGGGAGGGACAGAGACCCAGTACTTC. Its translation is CAGSGTKAGGTETQYF.

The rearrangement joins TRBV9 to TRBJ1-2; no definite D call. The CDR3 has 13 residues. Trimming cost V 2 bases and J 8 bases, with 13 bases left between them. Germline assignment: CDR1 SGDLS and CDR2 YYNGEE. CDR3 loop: CASSVPGMSGYTF. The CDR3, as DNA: TGTGCCAGCAGCGTCCCGGGCATGAGCGGCTACACCTTC.

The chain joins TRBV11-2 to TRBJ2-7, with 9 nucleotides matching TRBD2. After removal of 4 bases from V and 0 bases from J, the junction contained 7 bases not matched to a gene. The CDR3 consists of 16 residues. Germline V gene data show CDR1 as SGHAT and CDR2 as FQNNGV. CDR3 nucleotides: TGTGCCAGCAGCTCCTCCCGACTAGCGGTCTCCTACGAGCAGTACTTC. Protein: CASSSSRLAVSYEQYF.

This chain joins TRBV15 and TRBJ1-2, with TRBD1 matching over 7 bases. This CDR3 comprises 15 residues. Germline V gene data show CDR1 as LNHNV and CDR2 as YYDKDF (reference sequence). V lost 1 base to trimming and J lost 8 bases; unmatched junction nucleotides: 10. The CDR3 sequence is CATSRGRQGRSGYTF. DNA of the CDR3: TGTGCCACCAGCAGAGGTAGACAGGGTCGGTCCGGCTACACCTTC.